A single sample is the source of the 27 T cell receptor beta chains below, sequenced in a study of T-cell reconstitution after alpha-beta-depleted transplantation in children (dated by TCRdb to 2016 to 2017). Library preparation used PCR. Instrument on record: Illumina HiSeq 2500. TCR library preparation used molecular barcoding, with unique molecular identifiers applied to normalize quantification of the TCRbeta repertoire. In-frame beta chains were kept once TCRdb had trimmed the public reads at Q25 with fastp and called clones with MiXCR. Entries that share a CDR3 protein sequence are merged under the most common genes and DNA. Counted in this sample were a few hundred thousand distinct CDR3 sequences; 10% to 15% of them appeared once. The top ten clones comprise around 4.5% of the sample. Here the sequenced sample was PBMCs, taken from the stem cell graft. Receptor source: a human donor who donated a stem cell graft to a child with Fanconi anemia.

This clonotype occurred many times. The CDR3 loop reads CASSPLAGSWETQYF. As DNA, the CDR3 is TGTGCCAGCAGTCCCCTAGCGGGGAGCTGGGAGACCCAGTACTTC. J is TRBJ2-5 and V is TRBV12-3 or TRBV12-4, with 9 bases identical to TRBD2. V dropped 5 bases and J dropped 5; count of bases not matched to a gene: 9. This CDR3 comprises 15 residues.

DNA of the CDR3: TGCAGCGTTAGCGGGAGGACGAACACCGGGGAGCTGTTTTTT. This codes for CSVSGRTNTGELFF. The chain is built from TRBV29-1 and TRBJ2-2, with 9 bases lining up with TRBD2. V trimming: 5 bases; J trimming: 0 bases; junction bases outside the gene matches: 1. CDR1 SQVTM and CDR2 ANQGSEA come from the germline V gene. The CDR3 runs to 14 residues.

This clonotype came up many times. This sequence joins TRBV5-6 and TRBJ1-2; the match to TRBD1 covers 8 bases. Trimming cost V 4 bases and J 6 bases; bases outside gene matches: 2. The CDR3 is 12 amino acids. Germline V gene data show CDR1 as SGHDT and CDR2 as YYEEEE. Here the CDR3 DNA reads TGTGCCAGCAGCGAGACAGGGGATGGCTACACCTTC. This codes for CASSETGDGYTF.

The table lists this clonotype with many counts. The chain has TRBV12-3 or TRBV12-4 and TRBJ2-3; D might be TRBD1 or TRBD2, each matching 5 bases. The CDR3 totals 15 residues. Trimming shortened V by 1 base and J by 0 bases, and 8 bases separated the two germline ends. The CDR3, as DNA: TGTGCCAGCAGTTTAGGGGGGTTTAGCACAGATACGCAGTATTTT. This codes for CASSLGGFSTDTQYF.

This clonotype was seen at least ten times. The rearrangement uses TRBV29-1 and TRBJ2-2, with 8 bases identical to TRBD2. The CDR3 covers 13 residues. The germline CDR1 and CDR2 sequences are SQVTM and ANQGSEA. The junction had 4 bases not matched to a gene; V was cut back by 3 bases and J by 7 bases. Here the CDR3 reads CSVDSGGIGELFF. CDR3 coding DNA: TGCAGCGTTGATTCGGGGGGGATCGGGGAGCTGTTTTTT.

In its sample, this clonotype was seen once. The V gene is TRBV20-1, the J gene TRBJ1-1; TRBD1 matches at 7 bases. The CDR3 contains 13 residues. V was pared by 5 bases and J by 1 base, with 4 bases of the junction left unmatched. CDR1 and CDR2 from the germline V gene are DFQATT and SNEGSKA (reference sequence). CDR3 DNA: TGCAGTGCTTTCCGGACAGGGAACACTGAAGCTTTCTTT. Residues: CSAFRTGNTEAFF.

The chain couples TRBV6-5 to TRBJ2-5; D may be TRBD1 (5 bases). V lost 4 bases to trimming and J lost 2 bases, with 17 bases between them. From germline, CDR1 is MNHEY and CDR2 SVGAGI. This CDR3 is 16 amino acids long. The DNA of the CDR3 is TGTGCCAGCAGTTTCCGCGACAGTCGCCTACAAGAGACCCAGTACTTC. Its translation is CASSFRDSRLQETQYF.

This clonotype has only a few counts. The J gene is TRBJ1-5, the V gene TRBV6-2 or TRBV6-3; weak D call: TRBD1 (5 bases). CDR1 is MNHEY, CDR2 SVGEGT, per germline. The V end lost 6 bases, the J end lost 7 bases, and 16 bases lay between the germline ends. CDR3 length: 14 amino acids. CDR3 in amino acids: CASSNPTEGQPQHF. CDR3 nucleotide sequence: TGTGCCAGCAGCAACCCAACGGAGGGGCAGCCCCAGCATTTT.

This clonotype occurred a few times. The chain carries TRBV7-2 and TRBJ1-2, with D possibly being TRBD1 (5 bases). This CDR3 region has 11 residues. V was pared by 4 bases and J by 8 bases, with 8 bases between. Germline-derived CDR1 and CDR2 are SGHTA and FQGNSA. This CDR3 reads CASSWGMGYTF. Written as DNA, the CDR3 is TGTGCCAGCAGCTGGGGGATGGGCTACACCTTC.

This clonotype was observed many times. The V gene is TRBV5-5, the J gene TRBJ1-2, with no clear D. Germline V gene sequence: CDR1 SGHKS, CDR2 YYEKEE (reference sequence). Trimming cost V 0 bases and J 4 bases, with 4 bases left between them. The CDR3 is 12 amino acids. The CDR3 DNA reads TGTGCCAGCAGCTTGGGAACCTATGGCTACACCTTC. It is translated as CASSLGTYGYTF.

This clonotype was observed many times. The CDR3, as DNA: TGTGCCAGCAGTTTTAATACAGGGGGGAATTCACCCCTCCACTTT. This sequence encodes CASSFNTGGNSPLHF. This chain links TRBV28 with TRBJ1-6; 8 positions agree with TRBD1. Unmatched junction bases numbered 5, after V lost 3 bases and J lost 7 bases. The CDR3 runs 15 residues. Germline V gene sequence: CDR1 MDHEN, CDR2 SYDVKM. The full variable domain, completed using reference TRBV28 and TRBJ1-6, is DVKVTQSSRYLVKRTGEKVFLECVQDMDHENMFWYRQDPGLGLRLIYFSYDVKMKEKGDIPEGYSVSREKKERFSLILESASTNQTSMYLCASSFNTGGNSPLHFGNGTRLTVT.

The genes are TRBV10-1 and TRBJ1-1; D is perhaps TRBD1 (6 bases). Germline assignment: CDR1 WNHNN and CDR2 SYGVQD (reference sequence). This CDR3 has 13 residues. V lost 2 bases and J 8 bases, leaving 12 bases between the germline ends. The CDR3 coding sequence is TGCGCCAGCAGTGAGGCGTCGGGGGCCGAAGCTTTCTTT. This gives the protein CASSEASGAEAFF.

This clonotype was observed a few times. Being one base from a much bigger clone, this may be a read error. This chain links TRBV29-1 with TRBJ1-5; D is possibly TRBD1 (5 bases). Trimming removed 7 bases at V and 5 bases at J, with 15 bases between. Germline V lookup: CDR1 SQVTM, CDR2 ANQGSEA. The CDR3 runs to 13 residues. DNA for the CDR3: TGCAGCGGGTCGACAGAGCAGTATCAGCCCCAGCATTTT. Its translation is CSGSTEQYQPQHF.

This clonotype was counted only a few times. The gene calls are TRBV20-1 and TRBJ2-7, with D perhaps matching TRBD2 (6 bases). Trimming removed 0 bases from V and 6 bases from J, with 9 bases in between. This CDR3 spans 12 amino acids. The germline V gene has CDR1 DFQATT and CDR2 SNEGSKA (reference sequence). CDR3 DNA: TGCAGTGCTAGAGATCGGGGGATCGAGCAGTACTTC. It is translated as CSARDRGIEQYF.

This rearrangement joins TRBV5-1 to TRBJ1-2; 8 nucleotides line up with TRBD1. CDR1 and CDR2 from the germline V gene are SGHRS and YFSETQ. Trimming took 6 bases from V and 8 from J; bases not matched to a gene: 18. The CDR3 is 16 amino acids. In DNA, the CDR3 is TGCGCCAGCACCCCCTCCGCAAGAGGACAGGGTAGGGGCTACACCTTC. Protein: CASTPSARGQGRGYTF.

The table lists this clonotype with a count of one. V and J are TRBV10-3 and TRBJ2-3, with 8 bases that match TRBD1. Germline assignment: CDR1 ENHRY and CDR2 SYGVKD. Trimming removed 6 bases from V and 3 bases from J; junction bases left unmatched: 8. The CDR3 extends over 15 amino acids. The CDR3 bases are TGTGCCATCAGGGCCGGACAGGGAGTGACAGATACGCAGTATTTT. Translation: CAIRAGQGVTDTQYF.

The chain employs TRBV9 and TRBJ2-3; 10 bases align to TRBD1. Looked up from germline, CDR1 is SGDLS and CDR2 is YYNGEE. Trimming at V came to 3 bases and at J to 4 bases, leaving 8 bases not matched to a gene. The CDR3 runs 16 residues. The CDR3 region has the DNA TGTGCCAGCAGCGGCCGGGACAGGGGAATTGCAGATACGCAGTATTTT. Translating it yields CASSGRDRGIADTQYF. The entire variable domain, with the rest obtained from reference TRBV9 and TRBJ2-3, is as follows: DSGVTQTPKHLITATGQRVTLRCSPRSGDLSVYWYQQSLDQGLQFLIQYYNGEERAKGNILERFSAQQFPDLHSELNLSSLELGDSALYFCASSGRDRGIADTQYFGPGTRLTVL.

This clonotype has only one observation. The chain is built from TRBV4-2 and TRBJ1-2, with D unclear. Trimming pared 0 bases from V and 4 bases from J, leaving 12 bases between. CDR1 and CDR2 (germline): LGHNA, YNFKEQ. The CDR3 is made up of 15 amino acids. The CDR3 nucleotides are TGTGCCAGCAGCCAAGACCCAGGAACCTCCTATGGCTACACCTTC. Amino acid sequence: CASSQDPGTSYGYTF.

This clonotype was counted a few times. The chain has TRBV5-4 and TRBJ1-1; D might be TRBD1 (5 bases). CDR3 length: 14 amino acids. V lost 2 bases, J lost 3 bases, and 11 bases lay in between. Germline lookup yields CDR1 SGHNT and CDR2 YYREEE (reference sequence). CDR3 DNA: TGTGCCAGCAGCTTCAACCTAGGGGACACTGAAGCTTTCTTT. Translated: CASSFNLGDTEAFF.

As for this clonotype: This sequence may be a read error, since a much larger clone differs from it by one base. It is likely a read error, because the conserved phenylalanine at the end of the CDR3 is missing. The chain joins TRBV20-1 to TRBJ1-6; D remains unclear. Germline values: CDR1 DFQATT, CDR2 SNEGSKA (reference sequence). The CDR3 covers 14 residues. V was pared by 6 bases and J by 7 bases, with 16 bases between. The CDR3 nucleotides read TGCAGTGCACCCGAAGTGGCGGGAAATTCACCCCTCCACTAT. Its translation is CSAPEVAGNSPLHY.

This clonotype showed up just a few times. J is TRBJ1-4 and V is TRBV20-1, with D possibly TRBD1 on 6 matching bases. The V gene lost 5 bases and the J gene lost 16 bases, with 23 bases spanning the gap. The germline CDR1 and CDR2 sequences are DFQATT and SNEGSKA (reference sequence). CDR3 length: 13 amino acids. CDR3 sequence reads: CSASGTVGAARFF. CDR3 in DNA: TGCAGTGCTTCCGGGACCGTGGGGGCGGCGCGGTTTTTT.

In its sample, this clonotype was seen many times. The V call is TRBV7-2, the J call TRBJ1-2; D gene unclear. In germline, CDR1 is SGHTA, CDR2 FQGNSA. The ends were cut back, 1 base at V and 5 bases at J, with 8 bases in the middle. This CDR3 contains 13 residues. This CDR3 reads CASSLDSQYGYTF. CDR3 sequence (DNA): TGTGCCAGCAGCTTAGATAGTCAGTATGGCTACACCTTC.

This clonotype was counted only a few times. The chain employs TRBV27 and TRBJ1-4; D remains unclear. Germline CDR1 reads MNHEY; CDR2 reads SMNVEV (reference sequence). This CDR3 is built from 13 residues. V gave up 4 bases and J gave up 4 bases, with 7 bases separating them. The CDR3 DNA is TGTGCCAGCAGTTACCGGGGTAATGAAAAACTGTTTTTT. This gives the protein CASSYRGNEKLFF.

This clonotype was recorded many times. This sequence joins TRBV12-3 or TRBV12-4 and TRBJ1-1, with D uncertain. The CDR3 has 13 residues. Trimming shortened V by 8 bases and J by 2 bases, and 12 bases separated the two germline ends. This CDR3 reads CASGRTENTEAFF. CDR3 in DNA: TGTGCCAGCGGCAGGACCGAAAACACTGAAGCTTTCTTT.

There are a few counts of this clonotype. The rearrangement uses TRBV27 and TRBJ1-5, with a tentative D call TRBD1 (5 bases). The CDR3 is 15 residues long. Between the trimmed V and J ends, which lost 1 base and 1 base, there was a span of 8 bases. Per germline, CDR1 MNHEY and CDR2 SMNVEV (reference sequence). The CDR3 DNA reads as TGTGCCAGCAGTTTATGGGGGGTAAGCAATCAGCCCCAGCATTTT. It translates to CASSLWGVSNQPQHF.

This clonotype was found a few times. The gene calls are TRBV18 and TRBJ1-5; possibly TRBD1 for D (5 bases). The germline CDR1 and CDR2 sequences are KGHSH and LQKENI. CDR3 length: 15 residues. V lost 5 bases to trimming and J lost 1 base, with 12 bases between them. The CDR3 here is CASSARTGSNQPQHF. The CDR3 nucleotides read TGTGCCAGCTCAGCGAGAACAGGAAGCAATCAGCCCCAGCATTTT.

The V call is TRBV24-1, the J call TRBJ1-5, with D uncertain. Germline V gene sequence: CDR1 KGHDR, CDR2 SFDVKD. The CDR3 covers 12 residues. Trimming removed 2 bases from V and 12 bases from J, with 10 bases in between. CDR3 in amino acids: CATSDSREDQHF. DNA of the CDR3: TGTGCCACCAGTGATTCCCGGGAGGACCAGCATTTT.